Presented here are 27 T cell receptor beta chains from one specimen sequenced in a study of identifying expanded T cells in peripheral blood. Only in-frame clones appear in the TCRdb table, and some are missing; sequencing was by immunoSEQ multiplex PCR. The sample lists about 84,000 clones; more than 75% were seen once. The source material was blood. Source of these receptors: a person aged 18 to 75 in good health.

The chain links TRBV9 to TRBJ1-1, with D unclear. Germline V gene data show CDR1 as SGDLS and CDR2 as YYNGEE. V lost 2 bases, J lost 4 bases, and 9 bases lay in between. This CDR3 spans 13 amino acids. The CDR3 is CASSVGGRTEAFF. For the CDR3, the DNA is TGTGCCAGCAGCGTTGGAGGTCGCACTGAAGCTTTCTTT.

The chain employs TRBV5-8 and TRBJ2-7; D is perhaps TRBD2 (6 bases). The V gene's germline CDR1 is SGHTS and CDR2 YDEGEE. The CDR3 is made up of 13 amino acids. V lost 5 bases to trimming and J lost 0 bases, with 9 bases between them. The CDR3 DNA sequence: TGTGCCAGCAGTGGAGGGATCTCCTACGAGCAGTACTTC. It is translated as CASSGGISYEQYF. Complete variable domain (other parts from reference TRBV5-8 and TRBJ2-7): EAGVTQSPTHLIKTRGQQATLRCSPISGHTSVYWYQQALGLGLQFLLWYDEGEERNRGNFPPRFSGRQFPNYSSELNVNALELEDSALYLCASSGGISYEQYFGPGTRLTVT.

This sequence joins TRBV27 and TRBJ2-2, with unresolved D. Looked up from germline, CDR1 is MNHEY and CDR2 is SMNVEV (reference sequence). The CDR3 totals 16 residues. V gave up 4 bases and J gave up 0 bases, with 12 bases separating them. The CDR3 DNA follows: TGTGCCAGCAGTTATGGACGGCTAGCGAACACCGGGGAGCTGTTTTTT. Protein product: CASSYGRLANTGELFF.

The chain links TRBV11-2 to TRBJ2-5, with D tentatively TRBD2 (6 bases). The V gene's germline CDR1 is SGHAT and CDR2 FQNNGV. The CDR3 extends over 16 amino acids. V was trimmed by 4 bases and J by 4 bases, leaving 19 bases between them. The CDR3 DNA is TGTGCCAGCAGCTCTTTCGGAGGGATAGGGTTAGAGACCCAGTACTTC. Protein sequence: CASSSFGGIGLETQYF.

The chain employs TRBV28 and TRBJ2-5; TRBD2 is a possible D gene (5 bases). V was trimmed by 4 bases and J by 5 bases, leaving 11 bases between them. The CDR3 spans 13 residues. From germline, CDR1 is MDHEN and CDR2 SYDVKM. CDR3 sequence reads: CASSWIRGETQYF. DNA of the CDR3: TGTGCCAGCAGTTGGATACGCGGGGAGACCCAGTACTTC.

Written as DNA, the CDR3 is TGCGCCAGCAGCTTGGTAAGGGTTGGCACCGGGGAGCTGTTTTTT. This encodes CASSLVRVGTGELFF. This chain connects TRBV5-1 to TRBJ2-2; D ambiguous. Germline V gene lookup returns CDR1 SGHRS and CDR2 YFSETQ. V dropped 0 bases and J dropped 4 bases, with 10 bases sitting between them. This CDR3 region has 15 residues.

The sample holds one count of this clone. V gene TRBV18 combines with J gene TRBJ1-3; D uncertain. This CDR3 has 16 residues. Trimming left V 2 bases short and J 0 bases short, with 11 bases between. Germline CDR1 and CDR2: KGHSH and LQKENI. The CDR3 loop reads CASSPSDGYSGNTIYF. In DNA form, the CDR3 reads TGTGCCAGCTCACCATCCGACGGCTACTCTGGAAACACCATATATTTT.

The gene calls are TRBV9 and TRBJ1-4, with D possibly being TRBD1 (6 bases). Between the trimmed V and J ends, which lost 1 base and 3 bases, there was a span of 13 bases. Looked up from germline, CDR1 is SGDLS and CDR2 is YYNGEE. CDR3 size: 16 residues. This CDR3 is CASSVNPDSPNEKLFF. In DNA form, the CDR3 reads TGTGCCAGCAGCGTAAACCCGGACAGTCCTAATGAAAAACTGTTTTTT.

This clone was seen only a few times. The chain couples TRBV7-8 to TRBJ1-5; 8 bases line up with TRBD1. V lost 6 bases and J lost 5; bases outside the gene matches: 6. CDR3 length: 14 residues. Germline V lookup: CDR1 SGHVS, CDR2 FQNEAQ. The CDR3 coding sequence is TGTGCCAGCAGGCAACAGGGGGGCGATCAGCCCCAGCATTTT. This codes for CASRQQGGDQPQHF.

This clone was seen only once. This sequence joins TRBV5-1 and TRBJ1-1; maybe TRBD1 (6 bases). V was shortened by 0 bases and J by 1 base, with 13 bases between the two germline ends. The CDR3 covers 16 residues. Germline CDR1 reads SGHRS; CDR2 reads YFSETQ. CDR3: CASSLVSTGANTEAFF. In nucleotides, the CDR3 is TGCGCCAGCAGCTTGGTTTCGACAGGTGCGAACACTGAAGCTTTCTTT. Combining the CDR3 with reference TRBV5-1 and TRBJ1-1 gives the whole variable domain KAGVTQTPRYLIKTRGQQVTLSCSPISGHRSVSWYQQTPGQGLQFLFEYFSETQRNKGNFPGRFSGRQFSNSRSEMNVSTLELGDSALYLCASSLVSTGANTEAFFGQGTRLTVV.

This chain connects TRBV9 to TRBJ1-3; no reliable D call. With 4 bases removed from V and 0 bases from J, the gap between germline ends came to 14 bases. CDR3 length equals 16 residues. Per the germline V gene, CDR1 is SGDLS and CDR2 is YYNGEE. CDR3: CASSPPSRDSGNTIYF. The DNA of the CDR3 is TGTGCCAGCAGCCCCCCGAGTCGCGACTCTGGAAACACCATATATTTT.

This chain joins TRBV7-9 and TRBJ2-7; a weak D match, TRBD2 (6 bases). The CDR3 contains 15 residues. Germline V gives CDR1 SEHNR, CDR2 FQNEAQ (reference sequence). The V end was cut by 3 bases, the J end by 3 bases, with 15 bases between. CDR3 in amino acids: CASSFGRGEVYEQYF. As DNA, the CDR3 is TGTGCCAGCAGCTTCGGTCGAGGGGAGGTCTACGAGCAGTACTTC.

This chain links TRBV9 with TRBJ2-5; TRBD1 might be the D (6 bases). The CDR3 runs to 13 residues. Trimming left V 0 bases short and J 4 bases short, with 7 bases between. Germline V gives CDR1 SGDLS, CDR2 YYNGEE. The CDR3 DNA sequence: TGTGCCAGCAGCGTAGGAGGGGGAGAGACCCAGTACTTC. Residues: CASSVGGGETQYF.

This clone appeared once. The chain joins TRBV15 to TRBJ2-2; D gene unclear. V shed 0 bases and J shed 5 bases, with 4 bases lying between them. The CDR3 runs 13 residues. Looked up from germline, CDR1 is LNHNV and CDR2 is YYDKDF (reference sequence). The CDR3 DNA reads as TGTGCCACCAGCAGAGATCTGACCGGGGAGCTGTTTTTT. As protein: CATSRDLTGELFF.

CDR3 protein: CASSSPLEPPAGVNEQFF. CDR3 bases: TGTGCCAGCAGCTCGCCACTTGAGCCCCCCGCTGGAGTGAATGAGCAGTTCTTC. V gene TRBV11-3 combines with J gene TRBJ2-1; D is unresolved. V was shortened by 4 bases and J by 7 bases, with 26 bases between the two germline ends. There are 18 residues in the CDR3. In germline, CDR1 is SGHNT, CDR2 YENEEA.

This sequence joins TRBV12-5 and TRBJ1-5; D is uncertain. The V end lost 2 bases, the J end lost 0 bases, and 11 bases lay between the germline ends. Germline V lookup: CDR1 LGHNT, CDR2 FRNRAP. The CDR3 consists of 16 residues. CDR3 residues: CASGLTDFYSNQPQHF. CDR3 DNA sequence: TGTGCTAGTGGTTTGACAGATTTTTATAGCAATCAGCCCCAGCATTTT.

The V call is TRBV10-1, the J call TRBJ2-7, with TRBD1 matching 7 bases. Germline V lookup: CDR1 WNHNN, CDR2 SYGVQD (reference sequence). This CDR3 contains 14 residues. V dropped 2 bases and J dropped 3; count of bases not matched to a gene: 4. The DNA for the CDR3 is TGCGCCAGCAGTGAGATAGGGGGCCTCTACGAGCAGTACTTC. Translating it yields CASSEIGGLYEQYF.

J is TRBJ1-2 and V is TRBV18; TRBD1 is a possible D gene (5 bases). Germline lookup yields CDR1 KGHSH and CDR2 LQKENI. Trimming left V 3 bases short and J 7 bases short, with 15 bases between. The CDR3 is 14 residues long. CDR3 sequence (DNA): TGTGCCAGCTCACCGTACGAGGGGAGAGGTGGCTACACCTTC. Protein: CASSPYEGRGGYTF.

The chain recombines TRBV5-1 with TRBJ1-2; possibly TRBD1 for D (5 bases). The CDR3 consists of 11 residues. The ends were cut back, 4 bases at V and 5 bases at J, with 6 bases in the middle. From germline, CDR1 is SGHRS and CDR2 YFSETQ. As DNA, the CDR3 is TGCGCCAGCAGCGAGGGGTATGGCTACACCTTC. Translated: CASSEGYGYTF.

V and J are TRBV5-4 and TRBJ1-2; D call uncertain. This CDR3 spans 12 amino acids. The germline V gene has CDR1 SGHNT and CDR2 YYREEE (reference sequence). The V and J ends lost 5 bases and 9 bases respectively, with 14 bases between them. DNA for the CDR3: TGTGCCAGCAGAACGACGGTCGGGAGCTACACCTTC. It specifies CASRTTVGSYTF. The variable domain in full, completed from reference TRBV5-4 and TRBJ1-2, reads ETGVTQSPTHLIKTRGQQVTLRCSSQSGHNTVSWYQQALGQGPQFIFQYYREEENGRGNFPPRFSGLQFPNYSSELNVNALELDDSALYLCASRTTVGSYTFGSGTRLTVV.

This clone showed up just once. The chain couples TRBV6-6 to TRBJ2-1; D unclear. The CDR3 is 14 amino acids. V was clipped by 4 bases and J by 7 bases, with 14 bases between them. Germline V gene data show CDR1 as MNHNY and CDR2 as SVGAGI (reference sequence). In DNA form, the CDR3 reads TGTGCCAGCAGTTCCCGACAAGCTGGGAATGAGCAGTTCTTC. Amino acids: CASSSRQAGNEQFF.

This clone is a singleton in its sample. V and J are TRBV9 and TRBJ2-5; 9 bases fit TRBD1. In germline, CDR1 is SGDLS, CDR2 YYNGEE. The V and J ends lost 2 bases and 5 bases, in that order; junction bases with no gene match: 7. The length of the CDR3 is 15 residues. The CDR3 DNA reads TGTGCCAGCAGCGTCCGGGACAGGGTTAGGGAGACCCAGTACTTC. Its protein product is CASSVRDRVRETQYF. The whole variable domain, remainder taken from reference TRBV9 and TRBJ2-5, is DSGVTQTPKHLITATGQRVTLRCSPRSGDLSVYWYQQSLDQGLQFLIQYYNGEERAKGNILERFSAQQFPDLHSELNLSSLELGDSALYFCASSVRDRVRETQYFGPGTRLLVL.

The chain joins TRBV6-1 to TRBJ1-5; D unclear. This CDR3 spans 13 amino acids. Germline V gives CDR1 MNHNS, CDR2 SASEGT. Trimming left V 4 bases short and J 3 bases short, with 7 bases between. The DNA of the CDR3 is TGTGCCAGCAGTGGACATTCCAATCAGCCCCAGCATTTT. Translated: CASSGHSNQPQHF.

The rearrangement links TRBV29-1 to TRBJ2-2, with D tentatively TRBD2 (6 bases). CDR1 and CDR2 (germline): SQVTM, ANQGSEA. The CDR3 contains 15 residues. Trimming pared 6 bases from V and 6 bases from J, leaving 20 bases between. The CDR3 coding sequence is TGCAGCGTCCCGAGGGGCGGGGACTCGTCCGGGGAGCTGTTTTTT. Its protein is CSVPRGGDSSGELFF.

V gene TRBV5-4 combines with J gene TRBJ2-3; D gene unclear. V was clipped by 2 bases and J by 6 bases, with 4 bases between them. Germline-derived CDR1 and CDR2 are SGHNT and YYREEE (reference sequence). The CDR3 is 11 amino acids. The CDR3 DNA follows: TGTGCCAGCAGCTTAGGGGATACGCAGTATTTT. Its translation: CASSLGDTQYF.

The V call is TRBV7-9, the J call TRBJ1-1, with D hard to call. V dropped 8 bases and J dropped 6 bases, with 10 bases sitting between them. This CDR3 has 11 amino acids. Germline V gene sequence: CDR1 SEHNR, CDR2 FQNEAQ (reference sequence). The CDR3 spells CASGRDSEAFF. The CDR3 nucleotides are TGTGCCAGCGGGAGGGATTCTGAAGCTTTCTTT.

The V gene is TRBV27, the J gene TRBJ1-1, with D perhaps matching TRBD1 (5 bases). V gave up 0 bases and J gave up 4 bases, with 9 bases separating them. CDR3 size: 14 residues. Germline values: CDR1 MNHEY, CDR2 SMNVEV (reference sequence). The CDR3 spells CASSLSGVVTEAFF. The CDR3 DNA is TGTGCCAGCAGTTTATCAGGGGTTGTCACTGAAGCTTTCTTT.